This TCR beta chain derives from a study of cytomegalovirus exposure and HLA in healthy donors (dated by TCRdb to the late 2010s). Regarding the research as a whole: An earlier analysis of roughly 500 of the donors reported 250 to 350 Gb of sequence data and around 120 million unique TCR beta sequences from about 200 million T cells. To predict cytomegalovirus infection status, the study brought together high-throughput TCR immunosequencing, statistical association of individual TCRs with disease status, and machine learning. Four or five DR-DQ haplotypes were handled as single units for association and clustering because linkage in the cohort was strong. Every repertoire in the discovery cohort had been generated on one and the same sequencing platform. Among roughly 370 genotyped donors of the cohort, an average of around 240,000 unique TCR beta nucleotide sequences were sequenced per donor, around 20% of them non-productive. An early release covering more than 500 HLA-typed donors comprised about 290 gigabases of sequencing data and some 79 million unique TCR sequences. A separate validation cohort of approximately 120 different subjects was used in addition to the roughly 620-subject first cohort. The number of typed donors differed by locus: about 629-630 for A, B, C, DRB1 and DQB1; some 500 for DQA1; approximately 600 for DPA1; and roughly 450 for DPB1. The later analysis used no new phenotypic data to find candidate immune exposures, relying instead on TCR beta sequences and their occurrence across donors. Alongside the repertoire data, information on donor age, sex, ethnicity and CMV serostatus was compiled. Of the roughly 410 genotyped donors, 65% to 90% were placed in the genetic ancestry cluster associated with self-reported Caucasian donors. A later analysis re-analyzed previously published TCR beta repertoires from 666 donors and added high-resolution HLA genotyping to study TCR occurrence patterns. Using immunosequencing, the study profiled T cell repertoires from roughly 650 subjects and related those repertoires to cytomegalovirus serostatus. Genome-wide SNP genotypes for about three fifths of the roughly 670 donors were used in a later genetic analysis, which treated that subset as a discovery cohort. An earlier analysis of about 600 of the donors used high-throughput TCR beta sequencing to judge whether each TCR beta V gene segment behaved as functional or pseudogenic. HLA typing included class I and class II loci at four-digit resolution. The aim of the study was to test whether cataloging public T cell receptors could identify signatures of past pathogen exposure.

Here is what the overall study found, with its caveats: According to a later analysis, TCR association rates differed among HLA loci, with DRB1 alleles showing the most associated TCRs and HLA-C alleles showing the fewest. HLA typing was unavailable for some donors at each locus, so association tests used only the typed subset. Across donors, most TCR sequences were observed very rarely, whereas some public TCRs were present in many individuals. In this cohort, only TCR beta chains were sequenced, and detectable features were limited by the absence of alpha or paired-chain data. In vitro tests confirmed that a few of the cytomegalovirus-associated TCR beta chains recognize cytomegalovirus antigens. Assigning TCR associations to individual alleles was difficult when HLA alleles, especially DR and DQ, strongly co-occurred. An association between a missense DCLRE1C variant and V-gene and J-gene trimming of TCR beta chains was found in a later genetic analysis and replicated in an independent cohort. In a later genetic analysis, fewer N-insertions in productive TCRs were reported among donors in an Asian-associated ancestry cluster than the approximately 710-donor mean. In the study, around 160 TCR beta chains were listed as associated with cytomegalovirus. A later analysis associated approximately 17,000 TCR beta sequences with specific HLA alleles at a false discovery rate of 0.05. A further reported finding was that TCR beta sequences accurately predicted the HLA-A and HLA-B alleles for most subjects in the first cohort. A cluster of highly shared sequence variants was judged likely to be a technical artifact of the sequencing pipeline. The presence/absence analyses assumed that sequencing depth was roughly uniform across donors, and that assumption may not be true. The authors suggested that the approach could potentially be generalized to other disease states and immunological phenotypes. Linkage disequilibrium might explain the correlated functional status among segregating V segments, but an unknown experimental factor could not be ruled out. Some IMGT-functional V segments, including TRBV6-2 and TRBV6-3, could not be distinguished by the 87-base-pair reads and were therefore excluded. Most CMV-associated TCR beta chains appeared to be HLA-restricted in a later analysis, and the HLA associations seemed to be driven largely by CMV exposure. The classifier was reported to diagnose cytomegalovirus status with high specificity and sensitivity in both the original cohort and the validation cohort. In an earlier analysis of some 550 of the donors, most TCR beta V segments were observed in productive rearrangements about 87% or about 30% of the time, broadly matching IMGT annotations. Because counts were too low, under 20 rarely observed V segments, including chromosome 9 orphons, were left out of the earlier analysis of about 620 of the donors. CMV serostatus was the only immune exposure information available for the cohort. In a later analysis, HLA-associated TCR beta chains showed more clonal expansion and lower generation probabilities than non-associated chains that were equally common. According to a later analysis, parvovirus B19, influenza, CMV and Epstein-Barr virus appeared linked to several top co-occurrence clusters.

Comment on this clone: The target of this receptor is not known. It has no much larger one-base neighbor in the sample; base qualities were not kept.

Library method: the immunoSEQ multiplex PCR assay. For the multiplex PCR, a mixture combining 60 forward primers for TCR Vbeta segments and 13 reverse primers for TCR Jbeta segments was used. Amplification of the CDR3 region of rearranged TCR beta genes was performed with a multiplex PCR assay on genomic DNA. Amplified TCR beta libraries were sequenced as 87-base-pair reads on the Illumina HiSeq System. Regarding the original processing steps: In a later analysis, some 80 million unique TCR beta chains were counted across the 500 to 850 repertoires, and roughly 11 million of these chains were shared by at least two donors. Raw reads were error-corrected and collapsed into unique sequences by a nearest-neighbor algorithm in which closely related sequences were merged to remove PCR and sequencing errors. V, D and J gene segments were assigned by aligning CDR3 sequences to IMGT reference sequences. Each retained sequence needed at least a six-nucleotide match to both a V gene segment and a J gene segment. A rearrangement counted as productive if the CDR3 had no stop codons and remained in frame with V and J, and every other rearrangement counted as non-productive. Following IMGT convention, CDR3 was defined as the stretch from the second conserved V-encoded cysteine up to the conserved J-encoded phenylalanine. The earlier analysis of about 570 of the donors excluded any sequence lacking an unambiguous match to a single V gene segment. An earlier analysis of approximately 590 of the donors classified V segments as functional when productive rearrangements were above 56.7% and as segregating when the standard deviation between donors was above 5%. A statistical classification framework was built to diagnose cytomegalovirus status from the catalog of TCR beta chain sequences. In a later analysis, TCR nucleotide sequences were compared against IMGT/GENE-DB human TR gene sequences so that V and J genes could be assigned. The TCRdist pipeline was used in a later analysis to assign CDR3 sequences and most-parsimonious VDJ recombination scenarios. In a later analysis, every TCR beta chain was defined by the combination of its CDR3 amino acid sequence and its V-gene family, and reads without a unique V-gene family were dropped. To address suspected cross-contamination and a sequencing artifact, a later analysis removed several hundred highly shared, low-generation-probability nucleotide sequences. In a later analysis, a clonal expansion index for each public chain was calculated from normalized within-repertoire ranks of inferred template counts. Generation probabilities in a later analysis came from a VDJ recombination model fitted to out-of-frame rearrangements, and those results were checked against IGoR. A later analysis scored TCR-TCR, TCR-HLA and TCR-CMV co-occurrence with hypergeometric tests, applying a repertoire-size bias correction to TCR pairs. In a later analysis, false discovery rates were estimated by permuting HLA or CMV assignments 20 times. In a later analysis, co-occurring TCRs were grouped using DBSCAN, with TCRdist sequence similarity added in when clustering inside HLA-allele-positive subsets. Repertoires with fewer than 30,000 or more than 120,000 public chains were left out of co-occurrence clustering, as were about 5 repertoires with anomalous nucleotide sharing. TCRdb took this table from immuneACCESS and kept in-frame rearrangements with V and J called. Such tables lack part of the clones; where checked against another copy, unresolved V genes explain under half of the gap, and the rest is unexplained. Clone size and the V and J calls come from that table; the DNA yielded D and trimming. A total of roughly 120,000 clones appear in this sample, 70% to 80% of them only once. The top ten hold less than 2% of the sample.

The cohort was made up of about 610 healthy bone marrow donors. Cohort members were all nominally healthy when sampled, although unrecorded immune exposures were likely present. The donor was CMV seronegative and belonged to the group of around 350 seronegative cohort members. A peripheral blood sample was provided by each donor, and peripheral blood mononuclear cells were used for TCR beta sequencing. The Qiagen DNeasy Blood Extraction Kit was used to extract genomic DNA from the blood cell samples. A distance of 14 bases separates the germline ends of V and J, which lose 4 bases and 6 bases respectively. The CDR3 runs 14 amino acids, cysteine and phenylalanine included. The kept DNA is CDR3 alone, 42 bases in frame from the first base. Sequences SGHDT (CDR1) and YYEEEE (CDR2) are obtained from the germline V gene.

The TCR was taken from a man in his forties or fifties in good health and CMV-seronegative. Sequenced material: PBMCs. The chain is made from TRBV5-6 and TRBJ1-5; the D gene lacks a confident call. The nucleotides read TGTGCCAGCAGCCACGGGAAGGTAGGTCAGCCCCAGCATTTT. This codes for CASSHGKVGQPQHF.